This TCR beta chain was recorded in a study of blood T cells in healthy people across ages. Together with a sample-barcoded 5' primer, a J-beta primer mix was included in a second PCR lasting about 7 to 11 cycles. TCRdb fed the 5' RACE reads into MiXCR, producing one record per CDR3 protein. Among under 2,000,000 distinct CDR3 sequences listed, roughly 52% were seen once. The CDR3 extends over 13 amino acids. V was cut by 5 bases and J by 2 bases, with 10 bases left in between. Germline loops: CDR1 MDHEN, CDR2 SYDVKM. Peripheral blood samples of 9 to 10 milliliters were drawn from each donor. The receptor comes from a middle-aged woman in good health. J is TRBJ2-7 and V is TRBV28; D unresolved. The sample was blood. The DNA of the CDR3 is TGTGCCAGCAGTCGGACCCCCACCTACGAGCAGTACTTC. Translating gives CASSRTPTYEQYF.